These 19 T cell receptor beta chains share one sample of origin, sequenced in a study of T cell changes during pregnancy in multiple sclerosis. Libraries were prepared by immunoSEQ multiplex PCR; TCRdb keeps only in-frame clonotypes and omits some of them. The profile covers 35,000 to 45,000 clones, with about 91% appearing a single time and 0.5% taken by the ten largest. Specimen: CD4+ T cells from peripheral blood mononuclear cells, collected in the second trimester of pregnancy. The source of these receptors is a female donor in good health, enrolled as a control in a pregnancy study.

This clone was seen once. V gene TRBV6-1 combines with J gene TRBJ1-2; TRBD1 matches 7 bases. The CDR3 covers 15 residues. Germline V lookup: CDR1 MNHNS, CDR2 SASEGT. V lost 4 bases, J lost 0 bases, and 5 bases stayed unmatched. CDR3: CASSVSGTANYGYTF. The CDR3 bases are TGTGCCAGCAGTGTCTCCGGGACAGCTAACTATGGCTACACCTTC.

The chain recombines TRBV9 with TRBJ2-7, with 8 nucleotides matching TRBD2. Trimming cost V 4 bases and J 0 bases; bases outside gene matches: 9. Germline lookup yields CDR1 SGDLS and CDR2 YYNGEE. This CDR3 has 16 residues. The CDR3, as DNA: TGTGCCAGCAGCCCCAGACTAGCGAGGAGCTCCTACGAGCAGTACTTC. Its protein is CASSPRLARSSYEQYF.

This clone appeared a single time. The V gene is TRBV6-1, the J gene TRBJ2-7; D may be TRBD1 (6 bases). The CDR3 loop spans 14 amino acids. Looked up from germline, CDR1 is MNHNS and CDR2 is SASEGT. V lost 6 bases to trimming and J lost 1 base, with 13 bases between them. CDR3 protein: CASSYRQESYEQYF. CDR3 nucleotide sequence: TGTGCCAGCAGCTATAGACAGGAATCCTACGAGCAGTACTTC.

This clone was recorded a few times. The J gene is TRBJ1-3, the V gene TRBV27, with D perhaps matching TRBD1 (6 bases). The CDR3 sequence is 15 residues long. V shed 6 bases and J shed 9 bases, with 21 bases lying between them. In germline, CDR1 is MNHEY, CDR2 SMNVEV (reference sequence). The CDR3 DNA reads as TGTGCCAGCAGCCCCCAGGGGACTAGTCGAGTCACCATATATTTT. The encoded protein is CASSPQGTSRVTIYF.

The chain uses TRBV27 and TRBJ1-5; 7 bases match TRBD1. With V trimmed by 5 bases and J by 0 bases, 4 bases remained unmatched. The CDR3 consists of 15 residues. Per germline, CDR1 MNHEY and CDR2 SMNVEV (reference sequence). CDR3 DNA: TGTGCCAGCAGTGTTGGGACAGTTAGCAATCAGCCCCAGCATTTT. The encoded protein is CASSVGTVSNQPQHF.

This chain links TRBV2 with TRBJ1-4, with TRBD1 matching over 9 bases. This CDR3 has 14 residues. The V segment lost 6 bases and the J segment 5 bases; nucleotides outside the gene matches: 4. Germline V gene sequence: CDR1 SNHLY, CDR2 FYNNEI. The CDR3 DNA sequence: TGTGCCAGCAGGATGGGGACAGGGAATGAAAAACTGTTTTTT. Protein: CASRMGTGNEKLFF.

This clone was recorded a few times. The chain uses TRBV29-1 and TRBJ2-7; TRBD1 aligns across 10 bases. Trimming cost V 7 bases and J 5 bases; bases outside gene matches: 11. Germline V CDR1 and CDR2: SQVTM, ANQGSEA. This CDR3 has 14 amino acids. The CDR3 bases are TGCAGCGCCGTCGCCTGGACAGGGGGTAACGAGCAGTACTTC. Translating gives CSAVAWTGGNEQYF.

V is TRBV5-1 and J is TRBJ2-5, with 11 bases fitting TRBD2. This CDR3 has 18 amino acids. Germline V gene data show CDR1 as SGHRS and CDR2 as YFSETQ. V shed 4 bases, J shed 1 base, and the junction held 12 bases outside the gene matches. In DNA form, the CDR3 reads TGCGCCAGCAGCCTAGGGACTAGCGGATCCCCCCCCCAAGAGACCCAGTACTTC. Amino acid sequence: CASSLGTSGSPPQETQYF.

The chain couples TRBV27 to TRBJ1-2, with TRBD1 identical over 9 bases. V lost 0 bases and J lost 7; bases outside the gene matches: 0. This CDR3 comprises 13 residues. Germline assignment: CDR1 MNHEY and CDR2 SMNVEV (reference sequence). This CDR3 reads CASSLSDRGGYTF. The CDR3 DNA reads TGTGCCAGCAGTTTATCGGACAGGGGTGGCTACACCTTC.

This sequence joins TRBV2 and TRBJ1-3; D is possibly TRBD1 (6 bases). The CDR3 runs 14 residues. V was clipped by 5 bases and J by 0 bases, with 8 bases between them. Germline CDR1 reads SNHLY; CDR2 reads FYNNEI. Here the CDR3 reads CASSTGSSGNTIYF. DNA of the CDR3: TGTGCCAGCAGTACAGGGTCCTCTGGAAACACCATATATTTT. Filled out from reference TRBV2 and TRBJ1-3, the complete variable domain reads EPEVTQTPSHQVTQMGQEVILRCVPISNHLYFYWYRQILGQKVEFLVSFYNNEISEKSEIFDDQFSVERPDGSNFTLKIRSTKLEDSAMYFCASSTGSSGNTIYFGEGSWLTVV.

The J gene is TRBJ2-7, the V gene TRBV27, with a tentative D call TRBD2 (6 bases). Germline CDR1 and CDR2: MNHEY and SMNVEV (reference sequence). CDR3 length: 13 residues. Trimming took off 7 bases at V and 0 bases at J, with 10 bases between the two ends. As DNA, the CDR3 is TGTGCCAGCAAGAGGCGGGACTCCTACGAGCAGTACTTC. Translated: CASKRRDSYEQYF.

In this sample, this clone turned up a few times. The CDR3 sequence: CASRGSDTANYGYTF. CDR3 DNA sequence: TGTGCCAGCAGGGGATCGGACACAGCTAACTATGGCTACACCTTC. The chain employs TRBV28 and TRBJ1-2, with D possibly being TRBD1 (5 bases). This CDR3 spans 15 amino acids. Germline V gives CDR1 MDHEN, CDR2 SYDVKM. Trimming stripped 6 bases from V and 0 bases from J, with 14 bases between.

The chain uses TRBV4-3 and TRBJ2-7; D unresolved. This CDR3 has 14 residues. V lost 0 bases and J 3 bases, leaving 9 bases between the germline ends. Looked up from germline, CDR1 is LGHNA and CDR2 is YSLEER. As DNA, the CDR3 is TGCGCCAGCAGCCAAGAGAGGAGTCACTACGAGCAGTACTTC. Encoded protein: CASSQERSHYEQYF.

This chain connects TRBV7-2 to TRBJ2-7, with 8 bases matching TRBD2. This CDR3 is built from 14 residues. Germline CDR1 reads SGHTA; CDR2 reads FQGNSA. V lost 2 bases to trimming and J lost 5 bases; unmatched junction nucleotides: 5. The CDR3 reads CASSLRGGSNEQYF. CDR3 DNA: TGTGCCAGCAGCTTACGGGGGGGTTCCAACGAGCAGTACTTC.

The CDR3 loop is CASSPPGRDQPQHF. The CDR3 coding sequence is TGTGCCAGCTCACCCCCGGGGAGGGATCAGCCCCAGCATTTT. V is TRBV18 and J is TRBJ1-5; no reliable D call. From germline, CDR1 is KGHSH and CDR2 LQKENI. The CDR3 has 14 residues. V was cut by 3 bases and J by 5 bases, with 11 bases left in between.

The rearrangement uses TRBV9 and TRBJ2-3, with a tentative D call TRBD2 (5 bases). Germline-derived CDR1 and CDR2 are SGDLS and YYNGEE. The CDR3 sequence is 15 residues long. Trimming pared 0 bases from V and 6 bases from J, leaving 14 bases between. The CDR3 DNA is TGTGCCAGCAGCGTAGCCCTGACTACCCACGATACGCAGTATTTT. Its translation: CASSVALTTHDTQYF.

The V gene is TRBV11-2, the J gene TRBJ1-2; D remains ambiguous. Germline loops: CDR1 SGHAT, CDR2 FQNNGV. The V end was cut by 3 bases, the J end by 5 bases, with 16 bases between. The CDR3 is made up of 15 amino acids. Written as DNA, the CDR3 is TGTGCCAGCAGCTTTCGAGAGAAAGAGGGTTATGGCTACACCTTC. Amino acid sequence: CASSFREKEGYGYTF.

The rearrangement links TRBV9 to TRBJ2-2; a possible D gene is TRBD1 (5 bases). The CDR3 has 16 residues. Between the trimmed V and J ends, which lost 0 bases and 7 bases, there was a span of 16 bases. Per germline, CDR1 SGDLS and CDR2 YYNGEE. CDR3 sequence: CASSVATGQSLGELFF. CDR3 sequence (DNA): TGTGCCAGCAGCGTAGCTACAGGACAATCTCTCGGGGAGCTGTTTTTT. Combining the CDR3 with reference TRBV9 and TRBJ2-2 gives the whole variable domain DSGVTQTPKHLITATGQRVTLRCSPRSGDLSVYWYQQSLDQGLQFLIQYYNGEERAKGNILERFSAQQFPDLHSELNLSSLELGDSALYFCASSVATGQSLGELFFGEGSRLTVL.

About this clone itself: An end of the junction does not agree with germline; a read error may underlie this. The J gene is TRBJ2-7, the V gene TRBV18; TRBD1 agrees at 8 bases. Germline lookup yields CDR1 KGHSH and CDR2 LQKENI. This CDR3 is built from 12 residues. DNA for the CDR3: TGTGCCAGCTCACCACCGGGACAGGAGGAGGTTTTC. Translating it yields CASSPPGQEEVF. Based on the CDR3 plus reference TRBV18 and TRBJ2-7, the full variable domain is NAGVMQNPRHLVRRRGQEARLRCSPMKGHSHVYWYRQLPEEGLKFMVYLQKENIIDESGMPKERFSAEFPKEGPSILRIQQVVRGDSAAYFCASSPPGQEEVFGPGTRLTVT.